This T cell receptor beta chain emerged from a study of CD8 T cells in ankylosing spondylitis. TCRdb processed the 5' RACE reads anew with MiXCR; each CDR3 protein has one entry. The sample lists roughly 100,000 distinct CDR3 sequences; approximately 25% were seen once. As to this clonotype: What it binds is not known.

The J segment lost 9 bases and the V segment lost 6 bases, leaving 16 bases of the junction unmatched. This CDR3 spans 16 amino acids. Study outcomes and limitations: Disease-linked clones bore a CD8+ phenotype, appearing relatively rarely in peripheral blood. Characteristic, it appeared, of ankylosing spondylitis blood was a TCR beta motif of seven or eight highly homologous variants.

This sequence was found in a male donor with ankylosing spondylitis. The J gene is TRBJ2-1, the V gene TRBV12-3 or TRBV12-4; 8 bases agree with TRBD2. The sample consisted of synovial fluid, either unsorted or a sorted T cell fraction (not recorded which). In DNA, the CDR3 is TGTGCCAGCAGCTATGATAGCGGGACTACGAATGGTGAGCAGTTCTTC. This encodes CASSYDSGTTNGEQFF.